Here is one TCR beta chain with its context. The data are from a study of T cell changes during pregnancy in multiple sclerosis. Only in-frame clones appear in the TCRdb table, and some are missing; sequencing was by immunoSEQ multiplex PCR. This table has about 130,000 clones, approximately 96% appearing once. The V and J ends lost 3 bases and 4 bases respectively, with 10 bases between them. Germline V CDR1 and CDR2: MNHEY, SMNVEV (reference sequence). This CDR3 comprises 14 residues. The gene calls are TRBV27 and TRBJ2-1, with a tentative D call TRBD2 (6 bases). The sequences come from peripheral blood, collected after pregnancy. This clonotype was obtained from a female donor with multiple sclerosis, enrolled in a pregnancy study. The CDR3 DNA follows: TGTGCCAGCAGTTTCCAGACTAGGTACAATGAGCAGTTCTTC. Its protein product is CASSFQTRYNEQFF.